The sequence of this TCR beta chain was determined in a study of OX40 agonist ivuxolimab in advanced cancers. Overall study: Averaging roughly 60 years in age, with a range of about 23 to 79, the cohort was approximately 87% male.

Sequencing was performed with immunoSEQ multiplex PCR; in TCRdb, only in-frame clones are kept and a portion is missing. The profile shows 82,000 or so clones, around 83% of them singletons. Blood draws occurred at baseline, cycle 4 day 1, and cycle 7 day 1. The sequence was collected from an adult with an advanced solid tumor such as melanoma, head and neck, liver or kidney cancer. The sample here was CD4+ or CD8+ T cells sorted from blood, taken in a trial of the OX40 agonist ivuxolimab.

Here the CDR3 DNA reads TGTGCCAGCAGCCAGGCACTAGCGGGGGGGCGTGGAGATACGCAGTATTTT. Its protein product is CASSQALAGGRGDTQYF. The chain recombines TRBV4-2 with TRBJ2-3; 13 nucleotides agree with TRBD2. The CDR3 covers 17 residues. Germline CDR1 LGHNA, CDR2 YNFKEQ. V was clipped by 3 bases and J by 5 bases; unmatched bases: 8.